These T cell receptor beta chains were read from a single sample in a study of T cell changes during pregnancy in multiple sclerosis. Clones were sequenced by immunoSEQ multiplex PCR, and TCRdb holds only the in-frame ones, with some missing. The top ten hold roughly 0.44% of the sample, which has some 79,000 clones, 75% to 95% seen once. The specimen comprised CD4+ T cells from peripheral blood mononuclear cells, sampled in the second trimester of pregnancy. The source is a female donor with multiple sclerosis, enrolled in a pregnancy study. The CDR3 runs from the conserved cysteine through the conserved F or W. Fields, in order: CDR3 DNA, CDR3 protein, V gene, J gene, D gene, clone size. The D gene is left open where the match is weak. Size is omitted from some rows. Given values are once, few, many or a class for expanded clones.

TGTGCCAGCAGCTTCCCCGCGACAGGGCGGGGCTATGGCTACACCTTC	CASSFPATGRGYGYTF	TRBV7-9	TRBJ1-2	TRBD1	NA
TGCAGCGCCCTCGCACAGATTAACTATGGCTACACCTTC	CSALAQINYGYTF	TRBV29-1	TRBJ1-2	NA	NA
TGTGCCAGCAGCTTATATGCAGGCACCAATGAGCAGTTCTTC	CASSLYAGTNEQFF	TRBV7-8	TRBJ2-1	NA	NA
TGTGCCAGCAGCACCCGACTAGCGGCCTACACCGGGGAGCTGTTTTTT	CASSTRLAAYTGELFF	TRBV4-2	TRBJ2-2	TRBD2	NA
TGCGCCAGCAGCCGAGGGTTCCCGCAGTTCTTC	CASSRGFPQFF	TRBV5-1	TRBJ2-1	NA	NA
TGTGCCAGCAGCTTAGAAGGAAGGACACTAACTAACTATGGCTACACCTTC	CASSLEGRTLTNYGYTF	TRBV7-9	TRBJ1-2	NA	NA
TGTGCCAGCCGAGCGGGCGGGGAGCTGTTTTTT	CASRAGGELFF	TRBV6-5	TRBJ2-2	NA	few
TGTGCCAGCAGCTTGCAGGGGCGGAACACCGGGGAGCTGTTTTTT	CASSLQGRNTGELFF	TRBV5-4	TRBJ2-2	NA	NA
TGTGCCAGCAGACCCTACCCCCTGCTCCGGGACAGGGATAATTCACCCCTCCACTTT	CASRPYPLLRDRDNSPLHF	TRBV7-8	TRBJ1-6	TRBD1	NA
TGTGCCAGCAGCTTAGGATTGCGGGGGGGCACTGGGGCCAACGTCCTGACTTTC	CASSLGLRGGTGANVLTF	TRBV7-2	TRBJ2-6	TRBD2	NA
TGTGCCAGCAGTTACTCGTCAGGGGTTACTGGAAACACCATATATTTT	CASSYSSGVTGNTIYF	TRBV6-5	TRBJ1-3	NA	NA
TGTGCCAGTTCTACCGGGACTAGCATAGACATTCAGTACTTC	CASSTGTSIDIQYF	TRBV19	TRBJ2-4	TRBD2	NA
TGTGCCAGCAGTTACCGGGGGTTGAACACCGGGGAGCTGTTTTTT	CASSYRGLNTGELFF	TRBV6-6	TRBJ2-2	NA	NA
TGTGCCAGCAGCTTAGTCCAGGGGCTTAACTATGGCTACACCTTC	CASSLVQGLNYGYTF	TRBV7-2	TRBJ1-2	NA	NA
TGCAGCACTAGACAGGGGGGCACTGAAGCTTTCTTT	CSTRQGGTEAFF	TRBV29-1	TRBJ1-1	TRBD1	NA
TGTGCCAGCACCGCCTCCTCATCGGGCGAGCAGTACTTC	CASTASSSGEQYF	TRBV6-6	TRBJ2-7	NA	NA
TGTGCCAGCAGCCCCACAAGAACAGGTAACTATGGCTACACCTTC	CASSPTRTGNYGYTF	TRBV14	TRBJ1-2	NA	NA
TGTGCCAGCAGCCAAGGGGCTAGCGGTGGCACAGATACGCAGTATTTT	CASSQGASGGTDTQYF	TRBV4-2	TRBJ2-3	TRBD2	NA
TGTGCCAGCAGCTTAGTGCGACTAGCGAGGGGCTCCTACAATGAGCAGTTCTTC	CASSLVRLARGSYNEQFF	TRBV7-2	TRBJ2-1	TRBD2	NA
TGTGCCAGCAGCCTTAATGAAAAACTGTTTTTT	CASSLNEKLFF	TRBV6-6	TRBJ1-4	NA	NA
TGTGCCATCAGTGAGGTCGGTAGCGGGGCTGGCGGGGAGCTGTTTTTT	CAISEVGSGAGGELFF	TRBV10-3	TRBJ2-2	TRBD2	NA
TGTGCCATCACGGACAGGGATGACTACGAGCAGTACTTC	CAITDRDDYEQYF	TRBV10-3	TRBJ2-7	TRBD1	NA
TGTGCCAGCAGCTTAGACAGGGTGACTGAAGCTTTCTTT	CASSLDRVTEAFF	TRBV7-2	TRBJ1-1	NA	NA
TGTGCCAGCAGCTTAAGTCGGACTAGCGGGGAAGAGACCCAGTACTTC	CASSLSRTSGEETQYF	TRBV7-8	TRBJ2-5	TRBD2	NA
TGTGCCAGCAGCTTAGGAGACAGGGGTCCAGATACGCAGTATTTT	CASSLGDRGPDTQYF	TRBV7-9	TRBJ2-3	TRBD1	NA
TGCGCCAGCAGCCAAACCGGGGGGAGCGCAGATACGCAGTATTTT	CASSQTGGSADTQYF	TRBV4-3	TRBJ2-3	TRBD2	NA
TGTGCCAGCAGTTTAAGTCCCCAGGACAGGGGCGCTTTCTTT	CASSLSPQDRGAFF	TRBV28	TRBJ1-1	TRBD1	NA
TGTGCCAGTAGTATAGCCGGGACAGGGGGGACTGAAGCTTTCTTT	CASSIAGTGGTEAFF	TRBV19	TRBJ1-1	TRBD1	NA
TGTGCCAGCAGCTTAATGGAGGGGGCTTACAATGAGCAGTTCTTC	CASSLMEGAYNEQFF	TRBV7-9	TRBJ2-1	NA	NA
TGTGCCAGCAGTGATGGAGCTTTCGGGAGATCACCCCTCCACTTT	CASSDGAFGRSPLHF	TRBV2	TRBJ1-6	NA	NA
TGCGCCAGCAGCGCCGGGACAGGGCGCAACAATGAGCAGTTCTTC	CASSAGTGRNNEQFF	TRBV5-1	TRBJ2-1	TRBD1	NA
TGTGCCAGCACCCCGACTAGCGGGAGGGGGGAGACCCAGTACTTC	CASTPTSGRGETQYF	TRBV9	TRBJ2-5	TRBD2	NA
TGTGCCAGCGATATGACAGGGGCTGGAAACACCATATATTTT	CASDMTGAGNTIYF	TRBV5-5	TRBJ1-3	TRBD1	NA
TGTGCCAGCCTCCCACTTCTCCGGACAATGAATCCGGGCTACACCTTC	CASLPLLRTMNPGYTF	TRBV6-4	TRBJ1-2	NA	NA
TGTGCCAGCAACATTCAAGGGGGTAATGGAAACACCATATATTTT	CASNIQGGNGNTIYF	TRBV6-6	TRBJ1-3	NA	NA
TGTGCCAGCAGTGGACTAAATAGCAATCAGCCCCAGCATTTT	CASSGLNSNQPQHF	TRBV28	TRBJ1-5	NA	NA
TGTGCCAGTAGTATATATTGGCAGTTCTACAATGAGCAGTTCTTC	CASSIYWQFYNEQFF	TRBV19	TRBJ2-1	NA	few
TGTGCCAGCAGTGCCGGGACAGGGAAGTACGAGCAGTACTTC	CASSAGTGKYEQYF	TRBV6-1	TRBJ2-7	TRBD1	NA
TGTGCCACCAATACAGGGGGCGATCAGCCCCAGCATTTT	CATNTGGDQPQHF	TRBV15	TRBJ1-5	TRBD1	NA
TGCGCCAGCAGCTCCCCGGGGGGCACAGATACGCAGTATTTT	CASSSPGGTDTQYF	TRBV5-1	TRBJ2-3	NA	NA